A selection of T cell receptor beta chains follows, all from one sample in a study of control samples from healthy donors and cancer patients. Using immunoSEQ multiplex PCR, the repertoire was profiled, and TCRdb retains in-frame clones only, with some absent. The sample has about 80,000 clones; roughly 91% are singletons. The sequencing sample was made of blood. Receptor source: an older woman in good health. Each CDR3 is given with its conserved first and last residue. A D gene is named only where the DNA matches it firmly. Size is omitted from some rows. Given values are once, few, many or a class for expanded clones.

clone size,V gene,J gene,D gene,CDR3 length,CDR3 DNA,CDR3 protein
-,TRBV6-5,TRBJ2-1,TRBD2,15,TGTGCCAGCAGACCTGGCGGGAGCTCCTACAATGAGCAGTTCTTC,CASRPGGSSYNEQFF
-,TRBV27,TRBJ1-6,TRBD1,13,TGTGCCAGCAGTTGGGACAGTAATTCACCCCTCCACTTT,CASSWDSNSPLHF
-,TRBV5-1,TRBJ1-3,TRBD1,16,TGCGCCAGCAGCACCGGGACAGCAAACTCTGGAAACACCATATATTTT,CASSTGTANSGNTIYF
once,TRBV19,TRBJ2-2,TRBD2,16,TGTGCCAGTAGCTCACTAGCGGGAGGGCTGGACGGGGAGCTGTTTTTT,CASSSLAGGLDGELFF
-,TRBV6-5,TRBJ1-1,-,14,TGTGCCAGCAGCCCAGACACTCCGAACACTGAAGCTTTCTTT,CASSPDTPNTEAFF
once,TRBV7-2,TRBJ2-1,-,18,TGTGCCAGCAGCTCATCCCTACGAGCGGCAAGCTCCTACAATGAGCAGTTCTTC,CASSSSLRAASSYNEQFF
-,TRBV19,TRBJ1-5,TRBD1,13,TGTGCCAGTAGTATGACAGGGTTTCAGCCCCAGCATTTT,CASSMTGFQPQHF
-,TRBV4-1,TRBJ1-1,TRBD1,16,TGCGCCAGCAGCCAAGGCTCGGGACAGATGAACACTGAAGCTTTCTTT,CASSQGSGQMNTEAFF
-,TRBV27,TRBJ1-5,-,12,TGTGCCAGCAGTCCTATAAATCAGCCCCAGCATTTT,CASSPINQPQHF
-,TRBV27,TRBJ1-3,-,13,TGTGCCAGCAGTTTAGCCTCTGGAAACACCATATATTTT,CASSLASGNTIYF
-,TRBV6-5,TRBJ2-7,TRBD1,12,TGTGCCATCTCAGGGGGCTTCAACGAGCAGTACTTC,CAISGGFNEQYF
-,TRBV12-5,TRBJ2-1,-,13,TGTGCTAGTGGTTTCGGCAACGGGAATGAGCAGTTCTTC,CASGFGNGNEQFF
-,TRBV6-6,TRBJ2-2,TRBD2,15,TGTGCCAGCAGTTACGGGGGGGTGAACACCGGGGAGCTGTTTTTT,CASSYGGVNTGELFF
once,TRBV10-3,TRBJ1-1,-,13,TGTGCCATCAGCCTCAGGGCTGACACTGAAGCTTTCTTT,CAISLRADTEAFF
-,TRBV7-7,TRBJ2-2,-,15,TGTGCCAGCAGCTTGCAAGGCCCGAACACCGGGGAGCTGTTTTTT,CASSLQGPNTGELFF
-,TRBV7-2,TRBJ1-1,TRBD1,16,TGTGCCAGCAGCTTATGGCATGAGACAGGGGGCGATGAAGCTTTCTTT,CASSLWHETGGDEAFF
once,TRBV29-1,TRBJ1-1,TRBD1,14,TGCAGCGCTGCAGGGGGCGGGTTGGGCACTGAAGCTTTCTTT,CSAAGGGLGTEAFF
few,TRBV6-1,TRBJ1-5,-,15,TGTGCCAGCAGTGAAGCGGTGGAGGGTCATCAGCCCCAGCATTTT,CASSEAVEGHQPQHF
-,TRBV5-4,TRBJ1-5,-,14,TGTGCCAGCAGCTCTGGACTGGTAAATCAGCCCCAGCATTTT,CASSSGLVNQPQHF
-,TRBV3-1/TRBV3-2,TRBJ2-7,-,12,TGTGCCAGCAGCCAAGCCACTGCCGAGCAGTACTTC,CASSQATAEQYF
once,TRBV9,TRBJ2-3,-,14,TGTGCCAGCAAGGAGGGCCATACGGAAGATACGCAGTATTTT,CASKEGHTEDTQYF
once,TRBV3-1/TRBV3-2,TRBJ2-1,-,14,TGTGCCAGCAGCCAAATCGACTCGACCAATGAGCAGTTCTTC,CASSQIDSTNEQFF
-,TRBV9,TRBJ2-1,TRBD2,16,TGTGCCAGCAGCCCCACGGGAGGGGCCTCCTACAATGAGCAGTTCTTC,CASSPTGGASYNEQFF
-,TRBV5-6,TRBJ2-1,-,17,TGTGCCAGCAGCTTGGGGGGACTTTCCCTAGCTGGCAGAGAGCAGTTCTTC,CASSLGGLSLAGREQFF